The 8 T cell receptor beta chains reported below all come from one sample, sequenced in a study of control samples from healthy donors and cancer patients. Libraries were prepared by immunoSEQ multiplex PCR; TCRdb keeps only in-frame clonotypes and omits some of them. The sample lists some 160,000 clones, about 90% occurring once. Sequencing was performed on blood. The receptors stem from a woman under 40 in good health.

The table lists this clone with a count of one. The rearrangement joins TRBV11-1 to TRBJ2-7; no clear D. Per germline, CDR1 SGHAT and CDR2 FQDESV (reference sequence). The ends were cut back, 3 bases at V and 1 base at J, with 4 bases in the middle. This CDR3 comprises 12 residues. CDR3 residues: CASSLVSYEQYF. As DNA, the CDR3 is TGTGCCAGCAGCTTGGTGTCCTACGAGCAGTACTTC.

The table lists this clone with a few counts. This rearrangement joins TRBV4-1 to TRBJ1-5; D uncertain. The CDR3 runs 14 residues. CDR1 and CDR2 (germline): MGHRA, YSYEKL. V was clipped by 3 bases and J by 2 bases, with 8 bases between them. The CDR3 bases are TGCGCCAGCAGCCACGGACCGGGCAATCAGCCCCAGCATTTT. This encodes CASSHGPGNQPQHF.

The rearrangement links TRBV6-2 or TRBV6-3 to TRBJ1-5; D not resolved. V lost 5 bases, J lost 3 bases, and 5 bases lay in between. The CDR3 loop spans 12 amino acids. CDR1 and CDR2 (germline): MNHEY, SVGEGT. The CDR3 spells CASSRDNQPQHF. The CDR3 bases are TGTGCCAGCAGTAGGGACAATCAGCCCCAGCATTTT.

V is TRBV9 and J is TRBJ2-1; 8 nucleotides match TRBD1. Germline trimming cut 4 bases from V and 4 bases from J; bases unmatched to any gene: 10. The CDR3 contains 16 residues. CDR1 and CDR2 from the germline V gene are SGDLS and YYNGEE. In nucleotides, the CDR3 is TGTGCCAGCAGCTTACGGGGGCAGGGGGCTTACAATGAGCAGTTCTTC. The encoded protein is CASSLRGQGAYNEQFF.

V usage is TRBV9 and J usage is TRBJ2-1; tentative D call: TRBD2 (7 bases). The CDR3 is made up of 14 amino acids. The germline V and J ends were trimmed by 1 base and 6 bases, with 11 bases remaining between them. The germline V gene encodes CDR1 SGDLS and CDR2 YYNGEE. The CDR3 nucleotides read TGTGCCAGCAGCGTACCAGGGGAGGGCAATGAGCAGTTCTTC. Translation: CASSVPGEGNEQFF.

This chain links TRBV5-6 with TRBJ2-7; the D is unclear. This CDR3 comprises 14 residues. CDR1 and CDR2 from the germline V gene are SGHDT and YYEEEE. V dropped 0 bases and J dropped 6 bases, with 13 bases sitting between them. The CDR3 loop reads CASSLGLTKGEQYF. The CDR3, as DNA: TGTGCCAGCAGCTTGGGTCTGACAAAGGGCGAGCAGTACTTC.

This chain joins TRBV5-1 and TRBJ1-4, with no clear D. The germline CDR1 and CDR2 sequences are SGHRS and YFSETQ. V was cut by 1 base and J by 7 bases, with 11 bases left in between. CDR3 size: 14 residues. For the CDR3, the DNA is TGCGCCAGCAGCTTGTCCAGGCCTTCTGAAAAACTGTTTTTT. Translating it yields CASSLSRPSEKLFF.

The chain joins TRBV14 to TRBJ1-1; a possible D gene is TRBD1 (5 bases). Germline V gives CDR1 SGHDN, CDR2 FVKESK. The CDR3 length is 14 residues. V lost 7 bases, J lost 5 bases, and 17 bases lay in between. The CDR3 DNA sequence: TGTGCCAGCACCGTAACCGGGACGGCGACTGAAGCTTTCTTT. Translation gives CASTVTGTATEAFF.